This is a list of T cell receptor beta chains from one sample in a study of shared clonotypes between healthy human individuals. Repertoires were generated with immunoSEQ multiplex PCR, while TCRdb's copy carries only in-frame clones and drops some. The data show roughly 2.1 million clones, under 95% seen once. Sequenced input: naive CD8+ T cells from PBMCs. Receptor source: a man in his late teens or twenties in good health. Some clones in this sample may be carry-over from other donors' samples. Each CDR3 is given without its conserved first and last residue. Each record gives: V gene, CDR3 protein.

v_call: TRBV27; cdr3_aa: ASSKYTGPISYEQY
v_call: TRBV11-2; cdr3_aa: ASRPRTGGSYEQY
v_call: TRBV9; cdr3_aa: ASSVGGNNYGYT
v_call: TRBV7-9; cdr3_aa: ASNDGLAGDEQF
v_call: TRBV29-1; cdr3_aa: SAMSLYGYT
v_call: TRBV5-6; cdr3_aa: ASSLEGTSGDEQF
v_call: TRBV4-1; cdr3_aa: ASSPPLGGSHEQY
v_call: TRBV6-5; cdr3_aa: ASSHAGGTQETQY
v_call: TRBV7-8; cdr3_aa: ASSFESSYEQY
v_call: TRBV5-5; cdr3_aa: ASSLGLRYNEQF
v_call: TRBV28; cdr3_aa: ASLLDAGSTDTQY
v_call: TRBV7-8; cdr3_aa: ASSLVPPGMSFTEAF
v_call: TRBV19; cdr3_aa: ASSIPGFSDTEAF
v_call: TRBV25-1; cdr3_aa: ASSGPGQGAGDTEAF
v_call: TRBV5-4; cdr3_aa: ASSLAIGTSVEQF
v_call: TRBV11-3; cdr3_aa: ASSFPPGTGFTEAF
v_call: TRBV13; cdr3_aa: ASSNSGKAYEQY
v_call: TRBV4-1; cdr3_aa: ASSQAGGSGGEQY
v_call: TRBV13; cdr3_aa: ASSSRDRHYEQY
v_call: TRBV5-1; cdr3_aa: ASSLGLPVSTDTQY
v_call: TRBV4-3; cdr3_aa: ASSQLAGRTGELF
v_call: TRBV29-1; cdr3_aa: SAATGRETQY